The 9 T cell receptor beta chains below were found in one sample sequenced in a study of T-cell reconstitution after alpha-beta-depleted transplantation in children (dated by TCRdb to the mid-2010s). The library was made by PCR. Sequencing was performed on an Illumina HiSeq 2500. Molecular barcoding was employed in the preparation of TCR libraries, with unique molecular identifiers being used to normalize TCRbeta repertoire quantification. The public reads were quality trimmed at Q25 with fastp and then assembled into clones with MiXCR by TCRdb, keeping productive beta chains. One record per CDR3 amino acid sequence lists the most common genes and DNA. For this sample there are about 640,000 distinct CDR3 sequences; roughly 17% appear just once. The leading ten clones occupy 0.9% to 1.2% of the sample. Sequenced material: PBMCs from the stem cell graft donor, taken from the stem cell graft. The receptors originated from a human donor who donated a stem cell graft to a child with acute myeloid leukemia.

A few counts support this clonotype. This chain connects TRBV15 to TRBJ1-2; tentative D call: TRBD1 (5 bases). The V end was cut by 0 bases, the J end by 0 bases, with 11 bases between. Germline CDR1 and CDR2: LNHNV and YYDKDF (reference sequence). The CDR3 has 16 residues. As DNA, the CDR3 is TGTGCCACCAGCAGAGATCGGCTGGACACTAACTATGGCTACACCTTC. Translation gives CATSRDRLDTNYGYTF.

This clonotype was counted many times. V gene TRBV20-1 combines with J gene TRBJ2-1; unclear D gene. V dropped 1 base and J dropped 10 bases, with 14 bases sitting between them. Germline CDR1 reads DFQATT; CDR2 reads SNEGSKA (reference sequence). The CDR3 is 13 amino acids. The CDR3: CSARVAGLGEQFF. In DNA form, the CDR3 reads TGCAGTGCTAGAGTAGCCGGGCTAGGGGAGCAGTTCTTC.

This clonotype was counted ten times or more. The chain recombines TRBV27 with TRBJ1-2, with D hard to call. Germline lookup yields CDR1 MNHEY and CDR2 SMNVEV (reference sequence). CDR3 length: 14 residues. Deletions cut 5 bases from V and 1 base from J, with 11 bases between. The CDR3 here is CASSAADRNYGYTF. In DNA, the CDR3 is TGTGCCAGCAGTGCGGCGGACCGTAACTATGGCTACACCTTC.

In this sample, this clonotype turned up many times. J is TRBJ2-2 and V is TRBV29-1; a weak D match, TRBD1 (6 bases). CDR1 is SQVTM, CDR2 ANQGSEA, per germline. Between the trimmed V and J ends, which lost 4 bases and 4 bases, there was a span of 13 bases. There are 14 residues in the CDR3. CDR3 bases: TGCAGCGTTGTCCGCAGGGGCAGCACCGGGGAGCTGTTTTTT. As protein: CSVVRRGSTGELFF.

This clonotype appeared many times. The chain uses TRBV20-1 and TRBJ2-5, with D possibly matching TRBD2 (6 bases). The CDR3 loop spans 13 amino acids. CDR1 and CDR2 from the germline V gene are DFQATT and SNEGSKA (reference sequence). Deletions cut 3 bases from V and 4 bases from J, with 12 bases between. The CDR3 protein is CSASPLARETQYF. As DNA, the CDR3 is TGCAGTGCTAGTCCCCTAGCGAGAGAGACCCAGTACTTC.

This clonotype was counted at least ten times. The chain recombines TRBV12-3 or TRBV12-4 with TRBJ1-2, with TRBD1 as a possible D gene (5 bases). The ends were cut back, 7 bases at V and 4 bases at J, with 13 bases in the middle. This CDR3 comprises 13 residues. The CDR3 reads CASTLGVFYGYTF. As DNA, the CDR3 is TGTGCCAGCACCTTAGGGGTCTTCTATGGCTACACCTTC.

As concerns this clonotype: A much larger clone sits a single nucleotide away, making a read error possible. Because it lacks the conserved phenylalanine or tryptophan at the end, this CDR3 is likely a read error. This chain connects TRBV12-3 or TRBV12-4 to TRBJ2-1; unclear D gene. The CDR3 length is 10 residues. The V and J ends lost 7 bases and 7 bases respectively, with 5 bases between them. The CDR3: CASTRNEQFL. In nucleotides, the CDR3 is TGTGCCAGCACGAGAAATGAGCAGTTCCTC.

The rearrangement links TRBV7-6 to TRBJ1-5, with D possibly TRBD1 on 6 matching bases. Trimming removed 2 bases at V and 4 bases at J, with 12 bases between. Germline CDR1 SGHVS, CDR2 FNYEAQ. The CDR3 sequence is 15 residues long. CDR3 nucleotides: TGTGCCAGCAGCTTATCTTCGACAGGAAATCAGCCCCAGCATTTT. Amino acids: CASSLSSTGNQPQHF.

This clonotype was counted many times. The junction shows a germline mismatch at one end, possibly a read error. The chain links TRBV24-1 to TRBJ1-1; possibly TRBD1 for D (6 bases). CDR3 length: 11 residues. CDR1 is KGHDR and CDR2 is SFDVKD in the germline V gene. The CDR3 loop reads CATSDGGQFTF. The CDR3 DNA reads as TGTGCCACCAGTGATGGGGGGCAGTTCACCTTT.